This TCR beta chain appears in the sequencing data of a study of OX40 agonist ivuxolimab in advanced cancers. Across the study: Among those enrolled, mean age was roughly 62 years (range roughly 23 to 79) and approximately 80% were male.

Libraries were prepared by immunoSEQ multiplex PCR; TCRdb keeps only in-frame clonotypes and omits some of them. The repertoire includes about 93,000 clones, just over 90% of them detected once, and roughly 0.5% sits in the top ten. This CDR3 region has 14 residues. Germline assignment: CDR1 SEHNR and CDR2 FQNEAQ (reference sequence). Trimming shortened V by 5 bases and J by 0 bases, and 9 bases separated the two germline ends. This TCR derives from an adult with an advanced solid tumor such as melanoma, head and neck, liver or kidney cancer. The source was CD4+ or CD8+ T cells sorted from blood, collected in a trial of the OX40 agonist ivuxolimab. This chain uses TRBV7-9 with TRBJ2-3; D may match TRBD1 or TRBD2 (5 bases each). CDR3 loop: CASSPEGSTDTQYF. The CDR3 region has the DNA TGTGCCAGCAGCCCCGAGGGGAGCACAGATACGCAGTATTTT.